The present T cell receptor (beta chain) was sequenced within a study of Ad26.COV2.S vaccination and SARS-CoV-2 variants (dated by TCRdb to about 2021). General notes on the study: Vaccine-arm donors were drawn from COV1001, a multicentre, randomized, double-blind, placebo-controlled phase I-IIa trial of Ad26.COV2.S in healthy adults. A total of 32 samples were included in the TCR-sequenced set, comprising approximately 20 Ad26.COV2.S vaccine recipients, 5 placebo recipients and 8 SARS-CoV-2 convalescent individuals. Ad26.COV2.S was administered intramuscularly at a dose of 5x10^10 or 1x10^11 viral particles, either as one shot or as two shots given 56 days apart. TCRbeta repertoire sequencing served as the tool for gauging how specific and how broad the SARS-CoV-2-reactive T cell receptors were following Ad26.COV2.S vaccination. Trial participants were randomized into five groups of five: low-dose or high-dose Ad26.COV2.S given once or twice, or placebo on both occasions. Blinding of investigators to trial group allocation was maintained during experiments and outcome assessment. Study-wide conclusions, independent of this receptor: Vaccine and placebo recipients had similar non-spike TCR breadth, a finding consistent with the vaccine containing only spike. Substantial breadth of spike-specific CD8+ and CD4+ T cell responses was reported after vaccination. Compared with placebo recipients, Ad26.COV2.S recipients showed higher spike-specific TCR breadth (P = 0.0014). The study lacked the statistical power to compare responses across vaccine doses or regimens. The authors noted that the TCR breadth and depth analyses may have underestimated total T cell responses.

The immunoSEQ Assay was the method used to sequence TCRbeta CDR3 regions. After extraction, genomic DNA underwent amplification by bias-controlled multiplex PCR, followed by high-throughput sequencing. In the authors' own workflow: To quantify the absolute abundance of each unique TCRbeta CDR3 region, sequences were collapsed and filtered. T cell fraction was estimated by normalizing TCRbeta template counts to usable DNA, with usable DNA measured through amplification of reference genes found in all nucleated cells. Repertoire TCRs were annotated as SARS-CoV-2-specific when V gene, CDR3 amino acid sequence and J gene were exactly matched to a known reactive TCR set. The reference SARS-CoV-2 TCR set was derived from MIRA and filtered for enrichment in COVID-19-positive ImmuneCODE repertoires, a step that removed public or cross-reactive TCRs. Based on the MIRA antigens, annotated TCRs were further analysed at the level of specific ORF or position within ORF. Breadth was defined as annotated unique rearrangements over total unique productive rearrangements; depth was the summed frequency of those rearrangements. TCR breadth was compared between groups using two-sided Wilcoxon rank-sum tests. TCRdb took over this immuneACCESS table, retaining in-frame rearrangements with V and J assigned. Such tables are incomplete; in checked studies, under half of the missing clones stem from an unresolved V gene, and the remainder is unexplained. That table furnishes V, J and clone size, whereas the DNA furnished D and trimming. Counted in this sample were roughly 270,000 clones; over 75% of them appeared once. The leading ten clones occupy more than 2.5% of the sample.

Concerning this clone: Its antigen is still unknown. Per-base quality was not reported, and no clone a single base away is much larger than it.

The CDR3 covers 16 residues, taking in both the cysteine and the phenylalanine. The CDR3 DNA has 48 bases and is translated from base 1. V is cut by 3 bases and J by 0 bases, and the space between the germline ends is 12 bases. CDR1 and CDR2 were assigned from the germline V gene as LGHNT and FRNRAP. The treatment or condition label on this specimen signifies: about 20 received Ad26.COV2.S at low or high dose, single or two shots; roughly 5 received placebo; per-sample allocation not given. Repertoires of vaccine and placebo recipients were sequenced from samples taken on day 63 after the first injection. In Cohort 1b, 25 or so adults aged 18-55 years were enrolled at a single site in Boston, USA, between 29 July and 7 August 2020. As a vaccine, Ad26.COV2.S was a replication-incompetent adenovirus type 26 vector that expressed a prefusion-stabilized SARS-CoV-2 spike protein derived from the original Wuhan strain.

The origin of this receptor is a person between 18 and 60 years old who received the Ad26.COV2.S COVID-19 vaccine or a placebo. The starting material was peripheral blood, obtained in a trial of Ad26.COV2.S vaccine versus placebo. The chain uses TRBV12-5 and TRBJ1-3, and TRBD1 may be the D gene, going by 6 matching bases. The CDR3 is CASGLFTGPSGNTIYF. The nucleotides are TGTGCTAGTGGTTTATTTACAGGGCCCTCTGGAAACACCATATATTTT.